One T cell receptor beta chain is described in this entry. Other nucleotide sequences in the sample specify the same CDR3. Terminally differentiated effector memory CD45RA+ cells were left out of the naive CD8 fraction, which was CD45RO-negative and positively selected for CCR7. The assay ran at deep level. Each sorted subset replicate got 200 ng genomic DNA, roughly 27,000 genomes. The authors' processing: ImmunoSEQ output held junction-only sequences without quality scores, so filtering differed. The repertoire was sequenced with immunoSEQ multiplex PCR; TCRdb's copy has only in-frame clones and lacks some. That table supplies the V and J calls and clone size; D and trimming were determined from the DNA. Counted here are some 2,000,000 clones, less than 95% occurring once; the ten biggest clones make up roughly 1%. CDR1 and CDR2 from the germline V gene are MNHEY and SVGAGI. The CDR3 is 14 amino acids. V was cut by 6 bases and J by 1 base, with 12 bases left in between.

The data originate from a study of shared clonotypes between healthy human individuals. Study details: The composition of the donors was a couple of women and a few men aged 18 to 49.

The genes are TRBV6-5 and TRBJ1-1; tentatively, D is TRBD1 (5 bases). The clonotype comes from a man between 18 and 29 years old in good health. The sample was naive CD8+ T cells sorted from blood. The chain's CDR3 is CASSSTGGNTEAFF. The CDR3 DNA sequence: TGTGCCAGCAGCTCGACCGGGGGGAACACTGAAGCTTTCTTT.